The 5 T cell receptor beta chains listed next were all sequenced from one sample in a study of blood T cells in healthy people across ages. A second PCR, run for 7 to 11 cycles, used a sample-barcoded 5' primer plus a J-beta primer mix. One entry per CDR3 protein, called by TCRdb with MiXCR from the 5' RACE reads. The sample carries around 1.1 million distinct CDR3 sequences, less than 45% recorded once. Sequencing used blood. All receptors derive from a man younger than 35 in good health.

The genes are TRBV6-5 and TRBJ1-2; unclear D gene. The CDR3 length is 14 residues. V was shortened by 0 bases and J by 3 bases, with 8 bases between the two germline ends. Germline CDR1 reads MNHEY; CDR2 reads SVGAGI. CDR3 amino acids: CASSYSKAYYGYTF. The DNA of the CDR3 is TGTGCCAGCAGTTACTCGAAGGCCTACTATGGCTACACCTTC.

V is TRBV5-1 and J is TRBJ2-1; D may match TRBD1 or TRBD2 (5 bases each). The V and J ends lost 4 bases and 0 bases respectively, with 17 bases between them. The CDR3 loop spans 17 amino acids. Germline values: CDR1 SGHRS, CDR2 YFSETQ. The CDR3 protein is CASSPRGAWSSYNEQFF. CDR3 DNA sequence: TGCGCCAGCAGCCCTCGAGGGGCTTGGAGCTCCTACAATGAGCAGTTCTTC.

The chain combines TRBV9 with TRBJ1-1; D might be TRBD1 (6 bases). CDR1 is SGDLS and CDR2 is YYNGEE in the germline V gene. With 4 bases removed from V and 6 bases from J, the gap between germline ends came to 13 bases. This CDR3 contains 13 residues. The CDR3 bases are TGTGCCAGCAGCCCGGACAGCCTACCTGAAGCTTTCTTT. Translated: CASSPDSLPEAFF.

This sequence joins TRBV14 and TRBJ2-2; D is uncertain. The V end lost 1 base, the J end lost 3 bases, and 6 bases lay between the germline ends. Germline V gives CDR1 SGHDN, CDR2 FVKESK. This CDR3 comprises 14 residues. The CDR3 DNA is TGTGCCAGCAGCCAAGGCCTCCACACCGGGGAGCTGTTTTTT. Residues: CASSQGLHTGELFF.

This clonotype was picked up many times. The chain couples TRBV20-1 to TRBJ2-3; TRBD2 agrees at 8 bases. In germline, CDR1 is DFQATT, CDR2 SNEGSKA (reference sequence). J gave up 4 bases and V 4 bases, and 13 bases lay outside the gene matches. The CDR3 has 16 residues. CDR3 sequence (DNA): TGCAGTGCTACCCACCCCGAAGGACTAGCTCCAGATACGCAGTATTTT. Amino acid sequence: CSATHPEGLAPDTQYF.